The rows below give T cell receptor beta chains drawn from one sample of a study of blood T cell repertoires in COVID-19. Clones were sequenced by immunoSEQ multiplex PCR, and TCRdb holds only the in-frame ones, with some missing. The sample yields some 100,000 clones, approximately 85% seen once. Sequenced input: peripheral blood. The source is a human donor in a cohort sampled during active COVID-19. The CDR3 runs from the conserved cysteine through the conserved F or W. The order of the fields is D gene, clone size, J gene, V gene, CDR3 protein, CDR3 DNA. A D gene is named only where the DNA matches it firmly. Some rows mark clone size as missing; the rest say once, few, many or name a class of expanded clone.

>TRBD2|.|TRBJ2-5|TRBV27
CASSKLAGQETQYF
TGTGCCAGCAGTAAGCTAGCGGGGCAAGAGACCCAGTACTTC
>.|few|TRBJ2-1|TRBV3-1/TRBV3-2
CASSQEAGGLVHEQFF
TGTGCCAGCAGCCAAGAGGCAGGGGGGTTGGTCCATGAGCAGTTCTTC
>TRBD1|.|TRBJ2-5|TRBV5-6
CASSLGRGETQYF
TGTGCCAGCAGCTTGGGCAGGGGGGAGACCCAGTACTTC
>TRBD1|.|TRBJ2-3|TRBV3-1/TRBV3-2
CASSQDPGQGTDTQYF
TGTGCCAGCAGCCAAGATCCGGGACAGGGCACAGATACGCAGTATTTT
>TRBD2|.|TRBJ2-5|TRBV5-1
CASSFGLAGGSVRETQYF
TGCGCCAGCAGCTTTGGGCTAGCGGGGGGCAGCGTTAGAGAGACCCAGTACTTC
>TRBD1|few|TRBJ1-1|TRBV11-2
CASSLNRGQIPEAFF
TGTGCCAGCAGCTTAAACAGGGGGCAAATCCCTGAAGCTTTCTTT
>.|.|TRBJ2-3|TRBV4-1
CASSQERAGGDSEGLTDTQYF
TGCGCCAGCAGCCAAGAACGAGCGGGCGGGGACTCCGAGGGATTGACAGATACGCAGTATTTT
>TRBD1|.|TRBJ2-2|TRBV25-1
CASSAQGAQLIFTGELFF
TGTGCCAGCAGTGCACAGGGGGCCCAGCTTATTTTCACCGGGGAGCTGTTTTTT
>.|.|TRBJ1-6|TRBV3-1/TRBV3-2
CASSQTQGNSPLHF
TGTGCCAGCAGCCAAACCCAGGGAAATTCACCCCTCCACTTT
>.|.|TRBJ1-5|TRBV4-3
CASSQDRGSGQPQHF
TGCGCCAGCAGCCAAGATCGAGGGTCTGGGCAGCCCCAGCATTTT
>TRBD1|.|TRBJ1-2|TRBV11-2
CASSLRGQGDGYTF
TGTGCCAGCAGCTTAAGGGGGCAGGGGGATGGCTACACCTTC
>.|once|TRBJ2-6|TRBV6-5
CATQEWASGANVLTF
TGTGCCACCCAGGAATGGGCCTCTGGGGCCAACGTCCTGACTTTC
>.|.|TRBJ1-3|TRBV6-5
CASRSRGSGNTIYF
TGTGCCAGCAGGTCCAGGGGATCTGGAAACACCATATATTTT
>TRBD2|once|TRBJ2-5|TRBV4-3
CASSKGLAVGYQETQYF
TGCGCCAGCAGCAAGGGACTAGCGGTTGGGTACCAAGAGACCCAGTACTTC
>.|.|TRBJ2-3|TRBV5-1
CASSLAGGSTDTQYF
TGCGCCAGCAGCTTGGCCGGCGGTAGCACAGATACGCAGTATTTT
>.|.|TRBJ2-3|TRBV7-2
CASGGGGDTQYF
TGTGCCAGCGGCGGAGGAGGAGATACGCAGTATTTT
>.|once|TRBJ1-5|TRBV3-1/TRBV3-2
CASSLGVSNQPQHF
TGTGCCAGCAGTCTTGGAGTTAGCAATCAGCCCCAGCATTTT
>.|.|TRBJ2-3|TRBV24-1
CATSDKPFTLNTDTQYF
TGTGCCACCAGTGATAAACCCTTTACATTGAACACAGATACGCAGTATTTT
>TRBD1|few|TRBJ2-5|TRBV11-3
CASSIGTGPHETQYF
TGTGCCAGCAGCATCGGGACAGGGCCACATGAGACCCAGTACTTC
>.|.|TRBJ1-1|TRBV12-3/TRBV12-4
CASSLASTEAFF
TGTGCCAGCAGCTTGGCAAGCACTGAAGCTTTCTTT
>.|.|TRBJ1-1|TRBV7-2
CASSLDRNTEAFF
TGTGCCAGCAGCTTAGATCGGAACACTGAAGCTTTCTTT
>.|.|TRBJ2-3|TRBV9
CASSSSYSTDTQYF
TGTGCCAGCAGCAGTAGTTATAGCACAGATACGCAGTATTTT
>TRBD2|.|TRBJ2-7|TRBV24-1
CATSDSGGGSYEQYF
TGTGCCACCAGTGATTCCGGGGGAGGGTCCTACGAGCAGTACTTC
>.|.|TRBJ1-2|TRBV7-2
CASSLGQANYGYTF
TGTGCCAGCAGCTTAGGACAGGCTAACTATGGCTACACCTTC
>.|.|TRBJ1-2|TRBV7-8
CASSLGPRDYGYTF
TGTGCCAGCAGCTTAGGTCCCAGGGACTATGGCTACACCTTC
>.|.|TRBJ2-5|TRBV29-1
CSVFLETQYF
TGCAGCGTTTTTCTGGAGACCCAGTACTTC
>.|.|TRBJ2-1|TRBV29-1
CSGLTTYSYNEQFF
TGCAGCGGGCTCACTACTTACTCCTACAATGAGCAGTTCTTC
>TRBD2|.|TRBJ2-1|TRBV4-3
CASSQDISGRTFF
TGCGCCAGCAGCCAAGATATAAGCGGGAGGACGTTCTTC
>TRBD2|.|TRBJ2-7|TRBV30
CAWSPGLAGGVEQYF
TGTGCCTGGAGTCCGGGACTAGCGGGAGGGGTCGAGCAGTACTTC
>.|.|TRBJ2-6|TRBV7-2
CASSLVFGLTGANVLTF
TGTGCCAGCAGTCTAGTATTCGGACTTACGGGGGCCAACGTCCTGACTTTC
>TRBD1|.|TRBJ1-5|TRBV19
CASSNGQGGNQPQHF
TGTGCCAGTAGTAATGGACAGGGCGGCAATCAGCCCCAGCATTTT
>.|.|TRBJ1-4|TRBV9
CASSVATAAELFF
TGTGCCAGCAGCGTAGCTACGGCGGCTGAACTGTTTTTT
>TRBD1|.|TRBJ1-2|TRBV5-1
CASSPGGDYGYTF
TGCGCCAGCAGCCCAGGGGGTGACTATGGCTACACCTTC
>TRBD1|once|TRBJ1-2|TRBV9
CASSAQGVGYGYTF
TGTGCCAGCAGCGCACAGGGGGTTGGCTATGGCTACACCTTC
>.|.|TRBJ2-1|TRBV12-3/TRBV12-4
CASSSTGNEQFF
TGTGCCAGCAGCTCCACAGGGAATGAGCAGTTCTTC
>.|.|TRBJ2-3|TRBV9
CASSRGGAENTQYF
TGTGCCAGCAGCCGTGGGGGGGCCGAAAATACGCAGTATTTT
>TRBD1|.|TRBJ2-4|TRBV30
CAWSVLTGTKNIQYF
TGTGCCTGGAGTGTGTTGACAGGGACAAAGAACATTCAGTACTTC
>TRBD2|.|TRBJ2-3|TRBV6-2/TRBV6-3
CASSYRMSGGDTDTQYF
TGTGCCAGCAGTTACCGGATGAGCGGGGGAGACACAGATACGCAGTATTTT
>TRBD1|.|TRBJ1-6|TRBV18
CASSFGQANSPLHF
TGTGCCAGCTCCTTTGGACAGGCCAATTCACCCCTCCACTTT
>TRBD1|.|TRBJ1-4|TRBV24-1
CATSDPRTGNEKLFF
TGTGCCACCAGTGACCCCCGGACAGGGAATGAAAAACTGTTTTTT
>.|once|TRBJ2-7|TRBV6-5
CASSTTGLSYEQYF
TGTGCCAGCAGTACTACAGGCCTCTCCTACGAGCAGTACTTC
>.|.|TRBJ1-3|TRBV11-2
CASSPYSFMLQVSGNTIYF
TGTGCCAGCAGCCCATACTCATTTATGTTACAGGTCTCTGGAAACACCATATATTTT
>.|.|TRBJ2-2|TRBV3-1/TRBV3-2
CASSQRVSSNTGELFF
TGTGCCAGCAGCCAACGCGTCTCCTCGAACACCGGGGAGCTGTTTTTT
>TRBD1|.|TRBJ2-1|TRBV15
CATSRARTGWNEQFF
TGTGCCACCAGCAGAGCGCGGACAGGGTGGAATGAGCAGTTCTTC
>.|.|TRBJ1-3|TRBV10-3
CAISESAAAGNTIYF
TGTGCCATCAGTGAGTCGGCCGCGGCTGGAAACACCATATATTTT
>TRBD2|.|TRBJ2-3|TRBV10-3
CAISDGTSVDTQYF
TGTGCCATCAGTGATGGGACTAGCGTGGATACGCAGTATTTT
>TRBD1|.|TRBJ1-3|TRBV5-1
CASSPNALGGSAGNTIYF
TGCGCCAGCAGCCCCAATGCCCTAGGGGGCTCGGCTGGAAACACCATATATTTT
>.|.|TRBJ2-2|TRBV11-3
CASSLGGQYTGELFF
TGTGCCAGCAGCTTAGGAGGACAGTACACCGGGGAGCTGTTTTTT
>.|.|TRBJ2-1|TRBV19
CASSTTVLDEQFF
TGTGCCAGTAGTACGACTGTCCTCGATGAGCAGTTCTTC
>TRBD1|.|TRBJ1-4|TRBV19
CASSTGQAYNEKLFF
TGTGCCAGTAGTACCGGACAGGCTTATAATGAAAAACTGTTTTTT
>.|.|TRBJ1-3|TRBV19
CASSGGAAGNTIYF
TGTGCCAGTAGTGGTGGCGCGGCTGGAAACACCATATATTTT
>TRBD1|.|TRBJ2-7|TRBV19
CASSLTGGYEQYF
TGTGCCAGTAGTTTGACAGGGGGTTACGAGCAGTACTTC
>.|.|TRBJ2-7|TRBV27
CASSLSGTSYEQYF
TGTGCCAGCAGTTTATCCGGGACATCCTACGAGCAGTACTTC